This passage covers 18 T cell receptor beta chains from one sample sequenced in a study of shared clonotypes between healthy human individuals. Using immunoSEQ multiplex PCR, the repertoire was profiled, and TCRdb retains in-frame clones only, with some absent. This table holds 550,000 to 600,000 clones, around 80% found once. The sequenced material came from PBMCs. Receptors originate from a woman aged 40 to 55 in good health. Some clones in this sample may be carry-over from other donors' samples.

The chain combines TRBV2 with TRBJ2-1; the match to TRBD1 covers 7 bases. CDR3 length equals 14 residues. Germline-derived CDR1 and CDR2 are SNHLY and FYNNEI. Unmatched junction bases numbered 6, after V lost 5 bases and J lost 5 bases. The CDR3 DNA is TGTGCCAGCAGTTCACAGGGGTCGGACAATGAGCAGTTCTTC. Its translation is CASSSQGSDNEQFF.

This clone has only one observation. Given a much more abundant clone one base away, this may be a read error. V gene TRBV18 combines with J gene TRBJ2-3; either TRBD1 or TRBD2 may fit D (5 bases each). Looked up from germline, CDR1 is KGHSH and CDR2 is LQKENI. The CDR3 has 15 amino acids. The CDR3 reads CTSSTRGPSTDTQYF. CDR3 nucleotides: TGTACCAGCTCAACCCGGGGCCCTAGCACAGATACGCAGTATTTT.

The chain is built from TRBV19 and TRBJ2-7, with D maybe TRBD2 (6 bases). The CDR3 totals 15 residues. V lost 1 base and J lost 0, with 10 bases in between. Germline V CDR1 and CDR2: LNHDA, SQIVND (reference sequence). CDR3: CASSIGSGTSYEQYF. In DNA form, the CDR3 reads TGTGCCAGTAGTATAGGTAGCGGAACCTCCTACGAGCAGTACTTC.

The sample holds many counts of this clone. Other nucleotide sequences in the sample specify the same CDR3. V is TRBV30 and J is TRBJ1-1, with D possibly matching TRBD1 (6 bases). Germline V gene data show CDR1 as GTSNPN and CDR2 as SVGIG (reference sequence). CDR3 length: 12 residues. Trimming shortened V by 3 bases and J by 6 bases, and 11 bases separated the two germline ends. CDR3 in amino acids: CAWRGAAAEAFF. CDR3 sequence (DNA): TGTGCCTGGAGGGGGGCGGCAGCTGAAGCTTTCTTT.

The chain links TRBV4-1 to TRBJ2-5; 8 nucleotides align to TRBD1. CDR3 size: 16 residues. Trimming at V came to 4 bases and at J to 4 bases, leaving 11 bases not matched to a gene. Germline V gives CDR1 MGHRA, CDR2 YSYEKL. Here the CDR3 DNA reads TGCGCCAGCAGCCTGACCGACAGGGGATTTGGAGAGACCCAGTACTTC. This gives the protein CASSLTDRGFGETQYF.

V is TRBV7-2 and J is TRBJ1-1; TRBD1 is a possible D gene (6 bases). CDR3 length: 14 amino acids. Trimming pared 2 bases from V and 7 bases from J, leaving 14 bases between. CDR1 SGHTA and CDR2 FQGNSA come from the germline V gene. The CDR3 nucleotides are TGTGCCAGCAGCTTAATGGTAGGAGGGGGTGAAGCTTTCTTT. Translating it yields CASSLMVGGGEAFF.

This rearrangement joins TRBV9 to TRBJ1-5, with no clear D. This CDR3 has 14 amino acids. Germline CDR1 is SGDLS and CDR2 is YYNGEE. Trimming removed 4 bases from V and 0 bases from J, with 8 bases in between. The CDR3 DNA reads TGTGCCAGCAGCACCCACTATAGCAATCAGCCCCAGCATTTT. Its protein is CASSTHYSNQPQHF.

The V gene is TRBV2, the J gene TRBJ1-1; D is uncertain. Germline V gives CDR1 SNHLY, CDR2 FYNNEI. Trimming shortened V by 4 bases and J by 4 bases, and 10 bases separated the two germline ends. The CDR3 has 13 amino acids. CDR3 sequence: CASSVSASTEAFF. DNA of the CDR3: TGTGCCAGCAGTGTCAGCGCGTCCACTGAAGCTTTCTTT.

CDR3 sequence reads: CSVRSDRVYEQYF. The CDR3 DNA follows: TGCAGCGTCCGTTCGGACAGGGTCTACGAGCAGTACTTC. The gene calls are TRBV29-1 and TRBJ2-7, with TRBD1 matching 8 bases. Germline values: CDR1 SQVTM, CDR2 ANQGSEA. The CDR3 extends over 13 amino acids. Losses at the gene ends were 6 bases for V and 3 bases for J; bases not matched to a gene: 7.

As to this clone: Relative to the germline gene, one junction end is altered; a read error may explain this. This chain joins TRBV5-6 and TRBJ2-7; the D gene is possibly TRBD2 (6 bases). This CDR3 has 13 residues. Germline values: CDR1 SGHDT, CDR2 YYEEEE. The CDR3 spells CASSFAGPYERYF. The CDR3 coding sequence is TGTGCCAGCAGCTTCGCGGGGCCTTACGAGCGGTACTTC.

The sample holds many counts of this clone. This sequence joins TRBV27 and TRBJ1-2; D gene ambiguous. The germline V gene encodes CDR1 MNHEY and CDR2 SMNVEV (reference sequence). There are 13 residues in the CDR3. Deletions cut 6 bases from V and 4 bases from J, with 12 bases between. The CDR3 spells CASSPRESYGYTF. CDR3 DNA sequence: TGTGCCAGCAGCCCCCGAGAGAGCTATGGCTACACCTTC.

This clone was detected only once. The chain employs TRBV4-2 and TRBJ1-2; D call uncertain. Germline loops: CDR1 LGHNA, CDR2 YNFKEQ. CDR3 length: 13 amino acids. V shed 0 bases and J shed 12 bases, with 14 bases lying between them. CDR3: CASSQDVHTRDTF. The CDR3 nucleotides are TGTGCCAGCAGCCAAGATGTACATACTAGAGACACCTTC.

The V and J genes are TRBV6-5 and TRBJ2-1, with D perhaps TRBD1 (6 bases). V was pared by 6 bases and J by 6 bases, with 12 bases between. The CDR3 is 13 amino acids. Germline V CDR1 and CDR2: MNHEY, SVGAGI. The chain's CDR3 is CASRRGQSNEQFF. The CDR3 nucleotides read TGTGCCAGCAGACGCGGACAGAGCAATGAGCAGTTCTTC.

The chain joins TRBV7-9 to TRBJ2-7, with 8 bases lining up with TRBD1. CDR1 is SEHNR and CDR2 is FQNEAQ in the germline V gene (reference sequence). J was trimmed by 5 bases and V by 11 bases; bases with no gene match: 11. CDR3 size: 13 residues. The CDR3 DNA is TGTGCCGGGATCATGGGACAGGCAAACGAGCAGTACTTC. Translation: CAGIMGQANEQYF.

This clone was seen a few times. The V and J genes are TRBV28 and TRBJ1-1; 10 bases align to TRBD1. The V segment lost 8 bases and the J segment 3 bases; nucleotides outside the gene matches: 9. Germline CDR1 MDHEN, CDR2 SYDVKM. The CDR3 has 15 amino acids. Here the CDR3 DNA reads TGTGCCAGCGTTCCCGACAGGGGGCCATACACTGAAGCTTTCTTT. Translation: CASVPDRGPYTEAFF.

This chain uses TRBV6-6 with TRBJ2-7, with TRBD1 as a possible D gene (6 bases). Trimming left V 4 bases short and J 5 bases short, with 12 bases between. The V gene's germline CDR1 is MNHNY and CDR2 SVGAGI (reference sequence). The CDR3 length is 13 residues. The chain's CDR3 is CASSSRTAHEQYF. CDR3 bases: TGTGCCAGCAGTTCTCGGACAGCACACGAGCAGTACTTC.

This chain connects TRBV6-5 to TRBJ2-7; a possible D gene is TRBD1 (5 bases). The germline V gene has CDR1 MNHEY and CDR2 SVGAGI. V lost 5 bases, J lost 1 base, and 9 bases lay in between. The CDR3 runs to 13 residues. The CDR3 region is CASSHRQSYEQYF. CDR3 DNA: TGTGCCAGCAGTCATCGACAGTCCTACGAGCAGTACTTC.

V usage is TRBV10-3 and J usage is TRBJ2-7, with D possibly being TRBD1 (7 bases). V was clipped by 0 bases and J by 3 bases, with 15 bases between them. This CDR3 is 16 amino acids long. Per germline, CDR1 ENHRY and CDR2 SYGVKD. CDR3 nucleotides: TGTGCCATCAGTGAGTCGGGGCGGGGACAGCTCTACGAGCAGTACTTC. Its translation: CAISESGRGQLYEQYF.